This TCR beta chain came from a study of blood T cell repertoires in COVID-19. Study context: Acute and convalescent COVID-19 specimens originated in the United States, Italy and Spain. The analysed material was cDNA or gDNA that came from T cells, B-cell-depleted T cells, or PBMCs.

Per the study methods: Cell counts per sample came from amplifying reference gene primers. The assay was immunoSEQ multiplex PCR, and TCRdb's table has in-frame clones only and misses some. D and trimming were read from the DNA, whereas the V and J calls and clone size are those reported in that table. The data contain approximately 120,000 clones, roughly 88% of them singletons. CDR1 and CDR2 (germline): SGHDT, YYEEEE. V gave up 4 bases and J gave up 3 bases, with 16 bases separating them. The CDR3 loop spans 15 amino acids. The chain recombines TRBV5-6 with TRBJ1-2; a weak D match, TRBD1 (5 bases). Sequencing was carried out using peripheral blood. This sequence originates from a woman older than 75 with active or convalescent COVID-19. CDR3 coding DNA: TGTGCCAGCAGCCTGGGGGGTAGCGCTGACTATGGCTACACCTTC. Residues: CASSLGGSADYGYTF.